This T cell receptor beta chain was retrieved from a study of OX40 agonist ivuxolimab in advanced cancers. Across the study: Each dose-escalation patient presented with hepatocellular carcinoma, melanoma, renal cell or head and neck cancer. Prior anti-PD-1, anti-PD-L1 or anti-CTLA-4 therapy did not bar entry, and approximately 40% had some.

The V and J ends lost 3 bases and 5 bases, in that order; junction bases with no gene match: 7. In germline, CDR1 is LNHNV, CDR2 YYDKDF (reference sequence). This CDR3 has 15 residues. Assay used: immunoSEQ multiplex PCR; TCRdb lists only in-frame clones, some missing. There are about 34,000 clones in the sample; approximately 80% occur only once, and 2.6% lies in the top ten. The TCR was taken from an adult with an advanced solid tumor such as melanoma, head and neck, liver or kidney cancer. The chain joins TRBV15 to TRBJ2-5; 9 bases match TRBD1. Sequences were derived from CD4+ or CD8+ T cells sorted from blood, sampled in a trial of the OX40 agonist ivuxolimab. This chain's CDR3 is CATSRGQGSSETQYF. In DNA, the CDR3 is TGTGCCACCAGCAGGGGACAGGGATCTTCGGAGACCCAGTACTTC. Complete variable domain (other parts from reference TRBV15 and TRBJ2-5): DAMVIQNPRYQVTQFGKPVTLSCSQTLNHNVMYWYQQKSSQAPKLLFHYYDKDFNNEADTPDNFQSRRPNTSFCFLDIRSPGLGDTAMYLCATSRGQGSSETQYFGPGTRLLVL.